This T cell receptor (beta chain) was profiled in a study of OX40 agonist ivuxolimab in advanced cancers. Study results and limitations: People who partly responded at 0.1-3.0 mg/kg had some of the least clonal expansion seen. Which antigen the expanded peripheral T cells recognized is unknown. Several nonresponders also turned out to have low normalized T-cell clonal expansion.

CDR3 length: 15 residues. Germline assignment: CDR1 LNHDA and CDR2 SQIVND (reference sequence). V lost 1 base and J 7 bases, leaving 14 bases between the germline ends. For this clone: Antigen specificity is unknown.

The protocol was immunoSEQ multiplex PCR, while the TCRdb copy is restricted to in-frame clones and leaves out a portion. The repertoire holds about 21,000 clones, about 80% seen once, with approximately 31% in the top ten. The chain recombines TRBV19 with TRBJ1-5; no clear D. This receptor was taken from an adult with an advanced solid tumor such as melanoma, head and neck, liver or kidney cancer. Sequenced material: CD4+ or CD8+ T cells sorted from blood, taken in a trial of the OX40 agonist ivuxolimab. The CDR3 DNA reads TGTGCCAGTAGTATAGTGTGGGTCGGGTTGCAGCCCCAGCATTTT. This sequence encodes CASSIVWVGLQPQHF. The complete variable domain, with remaining parts taken from reference TRBV19 and TRBJ1-5, reads DGGITQSPKYLFRKEGQNVTLSCEQNLNHDAMYWYRQDPGQGLRLIYYSQIVNDFQKGDIAEGYSVSREKKESFPLTVTSAQKNPTAFYLCASSIVWVGLQPQHFGDGTRLSIL.